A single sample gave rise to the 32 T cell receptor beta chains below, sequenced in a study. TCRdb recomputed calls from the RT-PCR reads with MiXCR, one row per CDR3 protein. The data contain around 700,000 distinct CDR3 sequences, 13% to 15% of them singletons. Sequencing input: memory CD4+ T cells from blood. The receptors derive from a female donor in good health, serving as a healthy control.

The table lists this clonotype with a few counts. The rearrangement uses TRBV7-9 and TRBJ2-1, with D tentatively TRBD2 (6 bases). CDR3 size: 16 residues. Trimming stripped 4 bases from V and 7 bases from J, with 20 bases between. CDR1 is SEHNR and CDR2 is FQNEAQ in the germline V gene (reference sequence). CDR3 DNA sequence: TGTGCCAGCAGCTCGTTGGGACCGTTACGGGGGAATGAGCAGTTCTTC. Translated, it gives CASSSLGPLRGNEQFF.

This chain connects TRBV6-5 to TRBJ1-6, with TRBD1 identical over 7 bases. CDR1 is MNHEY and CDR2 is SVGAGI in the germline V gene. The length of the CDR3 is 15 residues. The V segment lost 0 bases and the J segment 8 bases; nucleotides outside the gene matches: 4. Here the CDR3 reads CASSYSTGQDSPLHF. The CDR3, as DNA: TGTGCCAGCAGTTACTCGACAGGGCAGGATTCACCCCTCCACTTT.

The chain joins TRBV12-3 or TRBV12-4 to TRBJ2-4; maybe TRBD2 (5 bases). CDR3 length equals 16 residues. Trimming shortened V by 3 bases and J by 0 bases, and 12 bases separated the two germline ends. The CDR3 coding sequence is TGTGCCAGCAGTTTTTGGACTCCTCTAGCCAAAAACATTCAGTACTTC. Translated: CASSFWTPLAKNIQYF.

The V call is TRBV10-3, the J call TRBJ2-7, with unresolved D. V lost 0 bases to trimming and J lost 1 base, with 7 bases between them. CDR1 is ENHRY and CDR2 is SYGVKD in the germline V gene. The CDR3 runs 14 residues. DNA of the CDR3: TGTGCCATCAGTGAGTCTGGTGGTTCCTACGAGCAGTACTTC. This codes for CAISESGGSYEQYF.

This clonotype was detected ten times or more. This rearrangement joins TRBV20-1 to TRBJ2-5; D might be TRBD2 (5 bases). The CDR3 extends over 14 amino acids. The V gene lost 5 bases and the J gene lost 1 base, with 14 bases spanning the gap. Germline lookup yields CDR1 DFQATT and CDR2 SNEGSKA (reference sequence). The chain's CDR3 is CSADEAVLQETQYF. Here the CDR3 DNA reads TGCAGTGCTGACGAAGCGGTACTCCAAGAGACCCAGTACTTC.

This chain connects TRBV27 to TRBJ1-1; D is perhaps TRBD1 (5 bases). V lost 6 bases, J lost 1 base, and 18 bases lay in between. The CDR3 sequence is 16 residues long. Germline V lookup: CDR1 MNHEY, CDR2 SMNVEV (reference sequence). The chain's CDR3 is CASRNNPGGGNTEAFF. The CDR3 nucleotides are TGTGCCAGCAGGAATAATCCCGGGGGTGGGAACACTGAAGCTTTCTTT.

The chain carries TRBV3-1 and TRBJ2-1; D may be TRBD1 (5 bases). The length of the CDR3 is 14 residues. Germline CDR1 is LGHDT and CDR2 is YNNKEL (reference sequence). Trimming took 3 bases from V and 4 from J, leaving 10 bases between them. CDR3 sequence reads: CASSHPSGYNEQFF. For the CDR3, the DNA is TGTGCCAGCAGCCATCCTTCAGGGTACAATGAGCAGTTCTTC.

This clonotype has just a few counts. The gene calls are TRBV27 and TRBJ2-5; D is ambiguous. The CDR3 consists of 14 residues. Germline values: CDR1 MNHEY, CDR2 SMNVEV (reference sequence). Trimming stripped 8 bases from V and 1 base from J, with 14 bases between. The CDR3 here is CASSSGWSQETQYF. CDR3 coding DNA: TGTGCCAGCTCCTCCGGTTGGTCCCAAGAGACCCAGTACTTC.

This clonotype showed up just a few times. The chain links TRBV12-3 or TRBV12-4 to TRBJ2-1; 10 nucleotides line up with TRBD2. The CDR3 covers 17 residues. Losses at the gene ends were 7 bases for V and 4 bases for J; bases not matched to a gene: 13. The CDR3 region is CASTQGLAGVRYNEQFF. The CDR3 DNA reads TGTGCCAGCACCCAGGGGCTAGCGGGAGTTCGGTACAATGAGCAGTTCTTC.

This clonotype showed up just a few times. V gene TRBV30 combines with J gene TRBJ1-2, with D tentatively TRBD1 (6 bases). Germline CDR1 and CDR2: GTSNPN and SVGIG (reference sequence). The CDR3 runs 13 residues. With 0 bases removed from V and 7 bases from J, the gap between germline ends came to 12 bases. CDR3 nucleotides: TGTGCCTGGAGTGTTCCGGGGGCGCCTGGCTACACCTTC. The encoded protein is CAWSVPGAPGYTF.

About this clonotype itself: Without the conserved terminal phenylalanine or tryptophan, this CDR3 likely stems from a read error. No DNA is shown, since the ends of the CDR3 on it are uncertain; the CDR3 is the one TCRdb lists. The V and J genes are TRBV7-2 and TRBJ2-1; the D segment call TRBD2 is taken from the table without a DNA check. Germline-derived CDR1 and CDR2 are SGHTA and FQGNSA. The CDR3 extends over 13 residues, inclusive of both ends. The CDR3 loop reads CASSLGGLTGHSL.

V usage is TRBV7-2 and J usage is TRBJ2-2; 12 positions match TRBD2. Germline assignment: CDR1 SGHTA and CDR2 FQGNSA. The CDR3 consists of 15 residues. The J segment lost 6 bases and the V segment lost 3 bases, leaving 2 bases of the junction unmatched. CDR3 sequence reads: CASSFASGRAGELFF. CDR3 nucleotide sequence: TGTGCCAGCAGCTTCGCTAGCGGGAGGGCCGGGGAGCTGTTTTTT.

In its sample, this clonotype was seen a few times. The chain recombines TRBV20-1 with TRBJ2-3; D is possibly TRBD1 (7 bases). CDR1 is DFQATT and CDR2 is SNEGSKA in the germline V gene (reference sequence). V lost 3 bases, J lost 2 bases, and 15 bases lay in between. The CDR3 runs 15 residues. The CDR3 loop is CSASARGDPTDTQYF. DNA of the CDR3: TGCAGTGCTAGTGCCAGGGGGGATCCCACAGATACGCAGTATTTT.

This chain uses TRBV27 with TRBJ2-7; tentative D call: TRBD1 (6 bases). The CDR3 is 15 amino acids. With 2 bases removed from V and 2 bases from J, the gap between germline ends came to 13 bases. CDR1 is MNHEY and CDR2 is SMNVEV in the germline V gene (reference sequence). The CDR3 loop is CASSLGRGHTYEQYF. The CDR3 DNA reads TGTGCCAGCAGTTTAGGCAGGGGCCATACCTACGAGCAGTACTTC.

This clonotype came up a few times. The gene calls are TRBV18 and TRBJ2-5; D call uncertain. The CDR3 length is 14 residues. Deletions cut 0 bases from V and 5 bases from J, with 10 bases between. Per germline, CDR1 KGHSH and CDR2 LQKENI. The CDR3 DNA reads TGTGCCAGCTCACCACCACCCAGTACGGAGACCCAGTACTTC. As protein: CASSPPPSTETQYF. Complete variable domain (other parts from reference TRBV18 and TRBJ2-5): NAGVMQNPRHLVRRRGQEARLRCSPMKGHSHVYWYRQLPEEGLKFMVYLQKENIIDESGMPKERFSAEFPKEGPSILRIQQVVRGDSAAYFCASSPPPSTETQYFGPGTRLLVL.

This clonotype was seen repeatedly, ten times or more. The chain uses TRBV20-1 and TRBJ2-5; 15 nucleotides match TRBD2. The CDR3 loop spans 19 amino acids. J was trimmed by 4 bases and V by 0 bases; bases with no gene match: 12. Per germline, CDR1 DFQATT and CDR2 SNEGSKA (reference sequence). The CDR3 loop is CSARDDRTSGRAGGETQYF. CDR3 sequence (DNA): TGCAGTGCTAGAGATGACAGGACTAGCGGGAGGGCGGGAGGAGAGACCCAGTACTTC.

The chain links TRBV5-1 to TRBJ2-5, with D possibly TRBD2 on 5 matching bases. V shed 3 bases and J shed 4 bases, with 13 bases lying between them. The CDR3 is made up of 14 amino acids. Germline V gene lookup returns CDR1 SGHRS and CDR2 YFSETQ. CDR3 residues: CASSSTGIIETQYF. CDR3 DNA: TGCGCCAGCAGCTCTACCGGGATCATAGAGACCCAGTACTTC.

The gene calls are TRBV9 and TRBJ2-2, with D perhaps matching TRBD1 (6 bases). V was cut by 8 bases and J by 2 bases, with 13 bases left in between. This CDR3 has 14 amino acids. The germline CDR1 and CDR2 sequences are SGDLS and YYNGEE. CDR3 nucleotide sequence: TGTGCCAGTTCGGACAGACCCAACACCGGGGAGCTGTTTTTT. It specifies CASSDRPNTGELFF.

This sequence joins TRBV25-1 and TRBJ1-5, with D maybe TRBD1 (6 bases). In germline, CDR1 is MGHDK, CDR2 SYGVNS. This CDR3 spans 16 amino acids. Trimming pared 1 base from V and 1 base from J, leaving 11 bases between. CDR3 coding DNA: TGTGCCAGCAGTGAATTCCGACAGGCAAGCAATCAGCCCCAGCATTTT. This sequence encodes CASSEFRQASNQPQHF.

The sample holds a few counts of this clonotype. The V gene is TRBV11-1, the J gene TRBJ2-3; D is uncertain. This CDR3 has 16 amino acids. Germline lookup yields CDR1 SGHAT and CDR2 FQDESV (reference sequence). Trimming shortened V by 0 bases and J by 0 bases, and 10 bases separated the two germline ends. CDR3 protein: CASSLAKLLSTDTQYF. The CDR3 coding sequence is TGTGCCAGCAGCTTAGCGAAGCTCCTTAGCACAGATACGCAGTATTTT.

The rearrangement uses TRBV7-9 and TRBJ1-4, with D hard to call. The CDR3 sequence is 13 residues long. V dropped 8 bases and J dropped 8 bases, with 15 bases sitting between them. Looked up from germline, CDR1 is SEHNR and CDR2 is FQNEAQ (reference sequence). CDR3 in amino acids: CASGYGEREKLFF. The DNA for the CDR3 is TGTGCCAGCGGCTACGGAGAAAGAGAAAAACTGTTTTTT.

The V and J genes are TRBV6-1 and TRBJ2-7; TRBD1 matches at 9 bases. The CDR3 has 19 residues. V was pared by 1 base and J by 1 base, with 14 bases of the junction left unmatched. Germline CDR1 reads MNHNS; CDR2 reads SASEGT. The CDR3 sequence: CASSEVFKRRDRASYEQYF. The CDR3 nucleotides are TGTGCCAGCAGTGAAGTTTTTAAGAGGCGGGACAGGGCTTCCTACGAGCAGTACTTC.

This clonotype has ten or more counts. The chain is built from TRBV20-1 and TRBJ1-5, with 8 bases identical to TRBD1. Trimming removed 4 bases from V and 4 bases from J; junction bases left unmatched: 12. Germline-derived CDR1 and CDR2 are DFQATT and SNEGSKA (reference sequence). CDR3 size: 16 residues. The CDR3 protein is CSAIGQGISTNQPQHF. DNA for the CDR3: TGCAGTGCTATAGGACAGGGAATTAGTACGAATCAGCCCCAGCATTTT.

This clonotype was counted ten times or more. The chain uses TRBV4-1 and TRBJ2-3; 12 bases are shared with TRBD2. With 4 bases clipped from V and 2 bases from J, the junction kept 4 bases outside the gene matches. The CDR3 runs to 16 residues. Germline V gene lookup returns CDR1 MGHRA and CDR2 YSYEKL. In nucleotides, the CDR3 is TGCGCCAGCAGCCCGACTAGCGGGAGTCCCACAGATACGCAGTATTTT. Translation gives CASSPTSGSPTDTQYF.

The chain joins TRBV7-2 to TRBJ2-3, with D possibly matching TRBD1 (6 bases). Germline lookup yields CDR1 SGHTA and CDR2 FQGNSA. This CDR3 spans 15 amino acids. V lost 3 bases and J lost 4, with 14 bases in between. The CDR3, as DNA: TGTGCCAGCAGCTTTGTTGACAGGACCCCAGATACGCAGTATTTT. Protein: CASSFVDRTPDTQYF.

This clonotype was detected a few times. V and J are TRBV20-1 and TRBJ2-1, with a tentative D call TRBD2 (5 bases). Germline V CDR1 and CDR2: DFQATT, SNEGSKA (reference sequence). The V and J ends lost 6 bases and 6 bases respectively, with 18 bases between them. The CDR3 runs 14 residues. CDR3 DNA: TGCAGTGCCGAAAGGACTGGGCGTTTCAATGAGCAGTTCTTC. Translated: CSAERTGRFNEQFF.

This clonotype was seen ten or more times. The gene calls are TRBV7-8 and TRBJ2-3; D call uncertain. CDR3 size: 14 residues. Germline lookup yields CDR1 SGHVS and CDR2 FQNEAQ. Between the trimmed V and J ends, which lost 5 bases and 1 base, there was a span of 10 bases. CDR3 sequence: CASSRSGGTDTQYF. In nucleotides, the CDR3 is TGTGCCAGCAGCCGCTCCGGTGGCACAGATACGCAGTATTTT.

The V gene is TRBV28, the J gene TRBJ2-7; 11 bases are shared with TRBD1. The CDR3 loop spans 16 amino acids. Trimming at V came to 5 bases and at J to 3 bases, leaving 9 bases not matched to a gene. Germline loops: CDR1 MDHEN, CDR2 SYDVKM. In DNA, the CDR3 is TGTGCCAGCAGTACCCCGGGACAGGGGGAATACTACGAGCAGTACTTC. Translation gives CASSTPGQGEYYEQYF.

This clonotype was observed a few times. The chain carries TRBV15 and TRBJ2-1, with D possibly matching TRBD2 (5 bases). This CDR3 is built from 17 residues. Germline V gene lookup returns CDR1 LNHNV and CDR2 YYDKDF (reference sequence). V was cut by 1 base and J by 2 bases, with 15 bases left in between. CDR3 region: CATSRGTGISTYNEQFF. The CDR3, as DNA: TGTGCCACCAGCAGAGGCACCGGGATTTCAACCTACAATGAGCAGTTCTTC.

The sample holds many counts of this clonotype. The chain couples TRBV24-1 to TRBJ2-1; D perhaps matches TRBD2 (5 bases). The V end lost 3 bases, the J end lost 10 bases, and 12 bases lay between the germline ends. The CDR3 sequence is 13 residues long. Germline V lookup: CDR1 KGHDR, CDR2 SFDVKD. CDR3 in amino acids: CATSDPRLLEQFF. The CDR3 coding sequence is TGTGCCACCAGTGATCCCCGACTATTAGAGCAGTTCTTC.

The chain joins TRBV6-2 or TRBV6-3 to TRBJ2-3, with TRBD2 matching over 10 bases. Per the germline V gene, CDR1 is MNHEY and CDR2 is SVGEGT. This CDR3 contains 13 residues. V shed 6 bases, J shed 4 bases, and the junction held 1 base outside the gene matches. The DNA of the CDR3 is TGTGCCAGCAGGGGGACTAGCGCAGATACGCAGTATTTT. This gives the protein CASRGTSADTQYF.

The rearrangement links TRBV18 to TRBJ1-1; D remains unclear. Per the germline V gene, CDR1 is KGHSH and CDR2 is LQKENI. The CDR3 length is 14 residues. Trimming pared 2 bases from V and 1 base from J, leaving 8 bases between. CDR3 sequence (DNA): TGTGCCAGCTCACCAGGCCGGACGAACACTGAAGCTTTCTTT. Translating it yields CASSPGRTNTEAFF. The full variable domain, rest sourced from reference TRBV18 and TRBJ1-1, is NAGVMQNPRHLVRRRGQEARLRCSPMKGHSHVYWYRQLPEEGLKFMVYLQKENIIDESGMPKERFSAEFPKEGPSILRIQQVVRGDSAAYFCASSPGRTNTEAFFGQGTRLTVV.